Presented here are 19 T cell receptor beta chains from one specimen sequenced in a study of blood T cell repertoires in COVID-19. Produced via immunoSEQ multiplex PCR; TCRdb's table is partial and in-frame only. Among some 300,000 clones listed, around 81% were seen once. The sample consisted of peripheral blood. The receptors shown here come from a woman between 50 and 59 years old with active or convalescent COVID-19.

The chain combines TRBV5-3 with TRBJ2-7; 9 nucleotides align to TRBD2. TRBV5-3 is an ORF, and what it does is uncertain. There are 15 residues in the CDR3. Unmatched junction bases numbered 5, after V lost 0 bases and J lost 4 bases. The CDR3 reads CARSLAGGRAYEQYF. For the CDR3, the DNA is TGTGCCAGAAGCTTGGCCGGCGGGAGGGCTTACGAGCAGTACTTC.

The rearrangement joins TRBV19 to TRBJ1-5, with TRBD1 matching over 7 bases. CDR1 is LNHDA and CDR2 is SQIVND in the germline V gene (reference sequence). The V and J ends lost 4 bases and 3 bases, in that order; junction bases with no gene match: 9. This CDR3 region has 16 residues. Here the CDR3 DNA reads TGTGCCAGTAGTACGGGTCGACAGGGATACAATCAGCCCCAGCATTTT. As protein: CASSTGRQGYNQPQHF.

A note on this clone: The sample contains more than one DNA sequence encoding this CDR3. V usage is TRBV3-1 (or the pseudogene TRBV3-2) and J usage is TRBJ1-1, with D unresolved. V gave up 1 base and J gave up 3 bases, with 6 bases separating them. The CDR3 totals 13 residues. Germline V lookup: CDR1 LGHDT, CDR2 YNNKEL (reference sequence). CDR3 DNA sequence: TGTGCCAGCAGCCAAGGCGCGCACACTGAAGCTTTCTTT. This sequence encodes CASSQGAHTEAFF.

V is TRBV7-8 and J is TRBJ2-3; D is ambiguous. The germline V and J ends were trimmed by 5 bases and 4 bases, with 4 bases remaining between them. The length of the CDR3 is 11 residues. Germline V gives CDR1 SGHVS, CDR2 FQNEAQ. CDR3 amino acids: CASSPADTQYF. The CDR3, as DNA: TGTGCCAGCAGCCCCGCAGATACGCAGTATTTT.

CDR3 nucleotides: TGTGCCAGCAGTTATTACGAGCCAGGTGATGAAGCTTTCTTT. Amino acid sequence: CASSYYEPGDEAFF. This rearrangement joins TRBV6-5 to TRBJ1-1; D is unresolved. CDR1 MNHEY and CDR2 SVGAGI come from the germline V gene. The CDR3 is 14 residues long. The V gene lost 3 bases and the J gene lost 7 bases, with 15 bases spanning the gap.

This clone was recorded once. V gene TRBV7-6 combines with J gene TRBJ2-3; a possible D gene is TRBD2 (5 bases). The CDR3 is 16 residues long. Germline CDR1 reads SGHVS; CDR2 reads FNYEAQ. Trimming left V 5 bases short and J 5 bases short, with 20 bases between. The CDR3 is CASSRSGILSIDTQYF. The CDR3 coding sequence is TGTGCCAGCAGCCGATCCGGGATTCTAAGTATAGATACGCAGTATTTT. The full variable domain, with the rest looked up from reference TRBV7-6 and TRBJ2-3, is GAGVSQSPRYKVTKRGQDVALRCDPISGHVSLYWYRQALGQGPEFLTYFNYEAQQDKSGLPNDRFSAERPEGSISTLTIQRTEQRDSAMYRCASSRSGILSIDTQYFGPGTRLTVL.

The V gene is TRBV5-1, the J gene TRBJ1-1; TRBD1 agrees at 7 bases. The V gene's germline CDR1 is SGHRS and CDR2 YFSETQ. V lost 4 bases, J lost 0 bases, and 3 bases stayed unmatched. CDR3 length: 14 residues. The CDR3 sequence: CASSQGQLNTEAFF. CDR3 in DNA: TGCGCCAGCAGCCAGGGACAGTTGAACACTGAAGCTTTCTTT.

The gene calls are TRBV10-1 and TRBJ1-3; maybe TRBD1 (5 bases). CDR3 length: 15 amino acids. V lost 2 bases and J 0 bases, leaving 8 bases between the germline ends. Germline V lookup: CDR1 WNHNN, CDR2 SYGVQD (reference sequence). The CDR3 sequence: CASSETGISGNTIYF. In DNA, the CDR3 is TGCGCCAGCAGTGAGACAGGCATCTCTGGAAACACCATATATTTT.

The chain has TRBV21-1 and TRBJ2-1; the table assigns TRBD2, which was not confirmed against the DNA. TRBV21-1 is a pseudogene segment. The CDR3 spans 17 residues. CDR3 loop: CATAQISTGEYYNEQFF. The CDR3, as DNA: TGTGCCACCGCACAAATTTCTACGGGGGAGTACTACAATGAGCAGTTCTTC.

The DNA of the CDR3 is TGTGCCAGCAGTCGAAACCGGGACATAAATGAGCAGTTCTTC. The encoded protein is CASSRNRDINEQFF. The gene calls are TRBV2 and TRBJ2-1, with D perhaps TRBD1 (6 bases). This CDR3 spans 14 amino acids. Trimming removed 5 bases from V and 7 bases from J, with 15 bases in between. In germline, CDR1 is SNHLY, CDR2 FYNNEI.

The V call is TRBV19, the J call TRBJ2-7, with 11 nucleotides matching TRBD2. CDR1 and CDR2 from the germline V gene are LNHDA and SQIVND (reference sequence). The CDR3 is 16 residues long. The V gene end was trimmed by 2 bases and the J gene end by 6 bases; junction bases not matched to a gene: 9. In nucleotides, the CDR3 is TGTGCCAGTAGTATACAATCCTCCCTAGCGGGAGGCGAGCAGTACTTC. Protein product: CASSIQSSLAGGEQYF.

The chain couples TRBV2 to TRBJ2-6; TRBD1 aligns across 8 bases. The CDR3 extends over 16 amino acids. V lost 6 bases to trimming and J lost 6 bases; unmatched junction nucleotides: 10. Germline values: CDR1 SNHLY, CDR2 FYNNEI. CDR3 nucleotides: TGTGCCAGCAGGGGACAGGCCCGTTCTTCGGCCAACGTCCTGACTTTC. Protein sequence: CASRGQARSSANVLTF.

V is TRBV2 and J is TRBJ2-7, with D tentatively TRBD1 (5 bases). The germline V gene has CDR1 SNHLY and CDR2 FYNNEI. The CDR3 is 14 amino acids. Trimming took 6 bases from V and 4 from J, leaving 16 bases between them. CDR3 in DNA: TGTGCCAGCAGGGCTCAGGGTGTTGGTTACGAGCAGTACTTC. Residues: CASRAQGVGYEQYF. The variable domain in full, with the rest retrieved from reference TRBV2 and TRBJ2-7, is EPEVTQTPSHQVTQMGQEVILRCVPISNHLYFYWYRQILGQKVEFLVSFYNNEISEKSEIFDDQFSVERPDGSNFTLKIRSTKLEDSAMYFCASRAQGVGYEQYFGPGTRLTVT.

The V call is TRBV19, the J call TRBJ1-5; D uncertain. The CDR3 is 14 amino acids. Germline V lookup: CDR1 LNHDA, CDR2 SQIVND (reference sequence). Trimming removed 8 bases at V and 3 bases at J, with 14 bases between. The DNA of the CDR3 is TGTGCCAGTTGGTCAGTTTCCATCAATCAGCCCCAGCATTTT. It translates to CASWSVSINQPQHF.

J is TRBJ1-6 and V is TRBV15; 8 nucleotides align to TRBD1. The CDR3 covers 16 residues. Germline V gene data show CDR1 as LNHNV and CDR2 as YYDKDF (reference sequence). With 0 bases clipped from V and 7 bases from J, the junction kept 5 bases outside the gene matches. The CDR3: CATSRDGRTGNSPLHF. Written as DNA, the CDR3 is TGTGCCACCAGCAGAGATGGTCGGACAGGGAATTCACCCCTCCACTTT.

This clone was detected once. The chain links TRBV5-1 to TRBJ1-1, with D hard to call. The germline V gene has CDR1 SGHRS and CDR2 YFSETQ. The CDR3 length is 12 residues. Trimming cost V 7 bases and J 3 bases, with 10 bases left between them. This CDR3 reads CASRAEDTEAFF. In DNA, the CDR3 is TGCGCCAGCCGAGCCGAGGACACTGAAGCTTTCTTT.

This chain links TRBV2 with TRBJ2-7; 11 bases match TRBD2. CDR1 is SNHLY, CDR2 FYNNEI, per germline. The CDR3 sequence is 14 residues long. With V trimmed by 6 bases and J by 4 bases, 5 bases remained unmatched. The CDR3 DNA follows: TGTGCCAGCAGGAAGACTAGCGGGACTTACGAGCAGTACTTC. Translated: CASRKTSGTYEQYF. Full variable domain (rest looked up from reference TRBV2 and TRBJ2-7): EPEVTQTPSHQVTQMGQEVILRCVPISNHLYFYWYRQILGQKVEFLVSFYNNEISEKSEIFDDQFSVERPDGSNFTLKIRSTKLEDSAMYFCASRKTSGTYEQYFGPGTRLTVT.

The chain joins TRBV14 to TRBJ1-5; 9 nucleotides align to TRBD1. Germline CDR1 reads SGHDN; CDR2 reads FVKESK. The CDR3 has 19 amino acids. J lost 5 bases, V lost 1 base, and 15 bases had no gene match. The CDR3 sequence is CASSQGGLNRDREHQPQHF. DNA of the CDR3: TGTGCCAGCAGCCAAGGCGGTTTAAACCGGGACAGGGAGCATCAGCCCCAGCATTTT. Full variable domain (remainder filled in from reference TRBV14 and TRBJ1-5): EAGVTQFPSHSVIEKGQTVTLRCDPISGHDNLYWYRRVMGKEIKFLLHFVKESKQDESGMPNNRFLAERTGGTYSTLKVQPAELEDSGVYFCASSQGGLNRDREHQPQHFGDGTRLSIL.

The V call is TRBV5-1, the J call TRBJ2-1, with D hard to call. Per the germline V gene, CDR1 is SGHRS and CDR2 is YFSETQ. The CDR3 sequence is 16 residues long. V lost 5 bases and J 0 bases, leaving 15 bases between the germline ends. The chain's CDR3 is CASRPISSVSYNEQFF. CDR3 DNA: TGCGCCAGCAGGCCCATTTCCAGCGTCTCCTACAATGAGCAGTTCTTC.